The 20 T cell receptor beta chains in this list originate from one sample, sequenced in a study of spatial heterogeneity in lung cancer. Study findings and constraints: Tracking of tumor mutation counts was seen in expanded intratumoral alpha and beta TCR counts.

Their target antigens are unknown. A single record per CDR3 protein comes from TCRdb applying MiXCR to the 5' RACE reads. The sample has 6,000 to 8,500 distinct CDR3 sequences, about 12% seen once. Stated time point: sample taken at primary tumor resection. Sequences were derived from lung tumor tissue, sampled at surgery. The receptors here all came from a male donor with early-stage non-small cell lung cancer.

Judged by abundance, this clonotype is medium-sized. Little can be read into the size of this beta chain, an off-target read in a library designed for alpha chains. The genes are TRBV7-2 and TRBJ1-3; D is unclear. The V gene lost 8 bases and the J gene lost 0 bases, with 11 bases spanning the gap. This CDR3 has 14 amino acids. In germline, CDR1 is SGHTA, CDR2 FQGNSA. The CDR3 sequence is CASRSPSSGNTIYF. As DNA, the CDR3 is TGTGCCAGCCGGAGCCCGAGCTCTGGAAACACCATATATTTT.

Notes on this clonotype: Since the library was made to target alpha chains, this beta chain is a stray read and its abundance is not meaningful. This chain links TRBV28 with TRBJ2-7; TRBD1 matches at 10 bases. In germline, CDR1 is MDHEN, CDR2 SYDVKM. Trimming removed 7 bases from V and 5 bases from J; junction bases left unmatched: 8. The CDR3 sequence is 14 residues long. The DNA for the CDR3 is TGTGCCAGCATTGGCGGGACAGGGGTCCACGAGCAGTACTTC. Translated, it gives CASIGGTGVHEQYF.

In its sample, this clonotype is medium-sized (0.01 to 0.1%). With the library built for alpha chains, this beta chain is off target and its frequency is not meaningful. The rearrangement joins TRBV10-3 to TRBJ2-3, with a weak D call TRBD1 (5 bases). The ends were cut back, 2 bases at V and 2 bases at J, with 11 bases in the middle. CDR1 and CDR2 from the germline V gene are ENHRY and SYGVKD. The CDR3 spans 15 residues. The CDR3 region is CAISEPRGFTDTQYF. The CDR3 DNA sequence: TGTGCCATCAGTGAGCCTAGGGGTTTCACAGATACGCAGTATTTT.

This clonotype appeared many times. In a library made to pick up alpha chains, this beta chain is a stray read with a size that means little. The chain employs TRBV4-2 and TRBJ1-3, with 9 bases that match TRBD1. There are 13 residues in the CDR3. J was trimmed by 2 bases and V by 8 bases; bases with no gene match: 1. CDR1 and CDR2 from the germline V gene are LGHNA and YNFKEQ. DNA of the CDR3: TGTGCCAGCGGGGACAGGGCTGGAAACACCATATATTTT. Its translation: CASGDRAGNTIYF.

The table lists this clonotype with many counts. Since the library was made to target alpha chains, this beta chain is a stray read and its abundance is not meaningful. This chain joins TRBV24-1 and TRBJ2-3; D is undetermined. The CDR3 spans 15 residues. The germline V gene encodes CDR1 KGHDR and CDR2 SFDVKD. Trimming cost V 3 bases and J 1 base, with 10 bases left between them. The CDR3 nucleotides are TGTGCCACCAGTGATGGTGGGATACGCACAGATACGCAGTATTTT. It specifies CATSDGGIRTDTQYF.

This clonotype was seen repeatedly, ten times or more. Because the library targeted alpha chains, this beta chain is an off-target read whose size means little. V gene TRBV5-1 combines with J gene TRBJ1-1; D unclear. Germline V CDR1 and CDR2: SGHRS, YFSETQ. CDR3 length: 14 amino acids. Deletions cut 0 bases from V and 1 base from J, with 7 bases between. The CDR3 spells CASSLGRTNTEAFF. The CDR3 bases are TGCGCCAGCAGCTTGGGACGGACGAACACTGAAGCTTTCTTT.

This clonotype was found many times. For a library built for alpha chains, this beta chain is a stray read; little rests on its size. The chain combines TRBV21-1 with TRBJ2-2; the listed D gene, TRBD1, was not tested against the DNA. TRBV21-1 is a pseudogene segment. The CDR3 has 18 amino acids. The CDR3 bases are TGTGCCAGCAGCAAAGACGCTACGGGGACAGGGGTCCCCGGGGAGCTGTTTTTT. It yields the protein CASSKDATGTGVPGELFF.

This clonotype was found many times. This beta chain slipped into a library made for alpha chains as a stray read, so its size is not meaningful. This rearrangement joins TRBV3-1 to TRBJ2-5, with a weak D call TRBD2 (5 bases). In germline, CDR1 is LGHDT, CDR2 YNNKEL (reference sequence). The CDR3 extends over 11 amino acids. V lost 11 bases and J lost 4, with 11 bases in between. CDR3 nucleotides: TGTGCCGCGAGGGCCCGAGAGACCCAGTACTTC. This sequence encodes CAARARETQYF.

The table lists this clonotype with many counts. Being off target in a library aimed at alpha chains, this beta chain has a size of little meaning. The chain joins TRBV5-1 to TRBJ2-5, with a tentative D call TRBD2 (6 bases). This CDR3 is 16 amino acids long. The V gene's germline CDR1 is SGHRS and CDR2 YFSETQ. Trimming stripped 5 bases from V and 2 bases from J, with 19 bases between. The CDR3 reads CASSTGVVTIQETQYF. DNA of the CDR3: TGCGCCAGCAGTACGGGAGTTGTGACCATACAAGAGACCCAGTACTTC.

This clonotype was counted at least ten times. Found in a library prepared for alpha chains, this beta chain is an off-target read, and its abundance has little meaning. The rearrangement uses TRBV6-1 and TRBJ2-2; TRBD2 agrees at 9 bases. The germline CDR1 and CDR2 sequences are MNHNS and SASEGT. V trimming: 2 bases; J trimming: 2 bases; junction bases outside the gene matches: 6. The CDR3 totals 17 residues. The CDR3 spells CASSEHRLAVNTGELFF. CDR3 nucleotide sequence: TGTGCCAGCAGTGAACACCGACTAGCGGTTAACACCGGGGAGCTGTTTTTT.

In its sample, this clonotype was seen many times. A library prepared for alpha chains yielded this beta chain as an off-target read; its size is of little meaning. CDR3 residues: CSARGRTGYGGETQYF. CDR3 coding DNA: TGCAGTGCTAGAGGCAGGACAGGGTACGGAGGAGAGACCCAGTACTTC. The V gene is TRBV20-1, the J gene TRBJ2-5; 8 bases align to TRBD1. V lost 1 base and J lost 4; bases outside the gene matches: 11. The CDR3 has 16 residues. Looked up from germline, CDR1 is DFQATT and CDR2 is SNEGSKA (reference sequence).

Concerning this clonotype itself: This beta chain slipped into a library made for alpha chains as a stray read, so its size is not meaningful. The rearrangement joins TRBV30 to TRBJ1-2, with D tentatively TRBD1 (5 bases). The CDR3 extends over 14 amino acids. Germline CDR1 GTSNPN, CDR2 SVGIG (reference sequence). V was shortened by 2 bases and J by 3 bases, with 13 bases between the two germline ends. The CDR3 sequence is CAWSKPQGYYGYTF. The CDR3 bases are TGTGCCTGGAGTAAACCCCAGGGATACTATGGCTACACCTTC. The whole variable domain, filled in from reference TRBV30 and TRBJ1-2, reads SQTIHQWPATLVQPVGSPLSLECTVEGTSNPNLYWYRQAAGRGLQLLFYSVGIGQISSEVPQNLSASRPQDRQFILSSKKLLLSDSGFYLCAWSKPQGYYGYTFGSGTRLTVV.

As to this clonotype: For a library built for alpha chains, this beta chain is a stray read; little rests on its size. The chain carries TRBV10-2 and TRBJ2-5, with 9 bases lining up with TRBD1. The CDR3 covers 15 residues. Unmatched junction bases numbered 7, after V lost 6 bases and J lost 2 bases. Germline V gene lookup returns CDR1 WSHSY and CDR2 SAAADI. The CDR3 bases are TGCGCCAGCAGGGCCGGGACAGGGTGGCAAGAGACCCAGTACTTC. It translates to CASRAGTGWQETQYF.

On this clonotype itself: As an off-target read in a library built for alpha chains, this beta chain has a frequency of little significance. The chain is built from TRBV20-1 and TRBJ2-6; D gene ambiguous. The V end lost 7 bases, the J end lost 4 bases, and 8 bases lay between the germline ends. Germline CDR1 DFQATT, CDR2 SNEGSKA (reference sequence). The CDR3 loop spans 12 amino acids. The CDR3 sequence: CSGLAGANVLTF. The CDR3 nucleotides read TGCAGTGGGCTTGCGGGGGCCAACGTCCTGACTTTC.

This clonotype was seen at least ten times. The library was designed around alpha chains, so this beta chain is a stray read whose abundance carries little weight. The chain is built from TRBV10-3 and TRBJ2-7; TRBD2 matches at 13 bases. CDR3 length equals 17 residues. V lost 3 bases to trimming and J lost 1 base; unmatched junction nucleotides: 6. Germline V gene sequence: CDR1 ENHRY, CDR2 SYGVKD. The CDR3 loop reads CAISDPMGLAGSYEQYF. The CDR3 DNA sequence: TGTGCCATCAGTGACCCGATGGGACTAGCGGGATCCTACGAGCAGTACTTC.

This clonotype came up many times. Being off target in a library aimed at alpha chains, this beta chain has a size of little meaning. V gene TRBV7-9 combines with J gene TRBJ2-1; 12 nucleotides agree with TRBD2. V lost 7 bases and J lost 6; bases outside the gene matches: 10. The CDR3 sequence is 16 residues long. Germline assignment: CDR1 SEHNR and CDR2 FQNEAQ (reference sequence). CDR3 DNA: TGTGCCAGCACCCTGTCTAGCGGGGGGGCGAGCAATGAGCAGTTCTTC. This sequence encodes CASTLSSGGASNEQFF.

This clonotype was seen many times. This beta chain slipped into a library made for alpha chains as a stray read, so its size is not meaningful. The rearrangement links TRBV10-3 to TRBJ2-2; D uncertain. Per germline, CDR1 ENHRY and CDR2 SYGVKD. Trimming took 2 bases from V and 4 from J, leaving 2 bases between them. This CDR3 is built from 12 residues. The CDR3 spells CAISERTGELFF. For the CDR3, the DNA is TGTGCCATCAGTGAGCGCACCGGGGAGCTGTTTTTT.

This clonotype was detected many times. Since it is a stray read in a library aimed at alpha chains, this beta chain has a size that is not meaningful. The chain links TRBV5-1 to TRBJ2-2; 11 nucleotides line up with TRBD2. V was clipped by 1 base and J by 0 bases; unmatched bases: 5. Per the germline V gene, CDR1 is SGHRS and CDR2 is YFSETQ. The CDR3 contains 18 residues. The CDR3 DNA reads TGCGCCAGCAGCTTGAAACTAGCGGGAGATTCGAACACCGGGGAGCTGTTTTTT. This codes for CASSLKLAGDSNTGELFF.

By share, this clonotype counts as large. Since the library was made to target alpha chains, this beta chain is a stray read and its abundance is not meaningful. V usage is TRBV20-1 and J usage is TRBJ1-4, with TRBD1 as a possible D gene (6 bases). The V and J ends lost 2 bases and 8 bases respectively, with 15 bases between them. The CDR3 loop spans 14 amino acids. Germline CDR1 is DFQATT and CDR2 is SNEGSKA (reference sequence). CDR3 sequence (DNA): TGCAGTGCTAGAATGAAGGGGGACGAAGAAAAACTGTTTTTT. This encodes CSARMKGDEEKLFF.

A note on this clonotype: Little can be read into the size of this beta chain, an off-target read in a library designed for alpha chains. The CDR3 protein is CASSPSGGRTYEQYF. CDR3 in DNA: TGTGCCAGCAGCCCCAGCGGGGGGAGGACCTACGAGCAGTACTTC. The chain is built from TRBV28 and TRBJ2-7, with 9 bases lining up with TRBD2. Looked up from germline, CDR1 is MDHEN and CDR2 is SYDVKM. The ends lost 6 bases at V and 2 bases at J; junction bases unmatched: 8. The CDR3 runs 15 residues.